One sample yielded the 26 T cell receptor beta chains listed below, sequenced in a study of a mutant IDH1 vaccine in newly diagnosed glioma. Profiling relied on immunoSEQ multiplex PCR, and the TCRdb table lists in-frame clones only, not all of them. The table records over 50,000 clones, 60% to 85% of them present only once. The antigens of these receptors remain unknown. Time point of the sample: week 47, end of study. Alongside topical imiquimod, each dose of vaccine comprised 300 ug of mutant IDH1 20-mer peptide. The source material was PBMCs, sampled from a glioma patient whose treatment included an IDH1 peptide vaccine. These receptors were collected from a woman in her thirties or forties with glioma. Some clones in this sample may be carry-over from other donors' samples.

In DNA form, the CDR3 reads TGTGCCAGCAGCCGGGGGGGGGACTCCACAGATACGCAGTATTTT. It translates to CASSRGGDSTDTQYF. The chain combines TRBV7-2 with TRBJ2-3; the match to TRBD2 covers 8 bases. The CDR3 totals 15 residues. Germline V gene data show CDR1 as SGHTA and CDR2 as FQGNSA. V trimming: 5 bases; J trimming: 2 bases; junction bases outside the gene matches: 6.

In this sample, this clone turned up a few times. V usage is TRBV6-5 and J usage is TRBJ1-2, with a weak D call TRBD1 (5 bases). Germline V gives CDR1 MNHEY, CDR2 SVGAGI. The CDR3 length is 13 residues. Trimming removed 9 bases at V and 2 bases at J, with 13 bases between. The CDR3 spells CASLQGWNYGYTF. The CDR3 DNA reads TGTGCCAGTCTCCAGGGTTGGAACTATGGCTACACCTTC.

This sequence joins TRBV4-3 and TRBJ2-1, with 11 positions matching TRBD2. The V gene's germline CDR1 is LGHNA and CDR2 YSLEER. The CDR3 runs 16 residues. The V segment lost 0 bases and the J segment 9 bases; nucleotides outside the gene matches: 7. The CDR3 loop is CASSQDHSGGAIEQFF. For the CDR3, the DNA is TGCGCCAGCAGCCAAGACCATAGCGGGGGGGCTATTGAGCAGTTCTTC.

This clone was seen once. CDR3 region: CASSYTQNTEAFF. Written as DNA, the CDR3 is TGTGCCAGCAGTTACACGCAGAACACTGAAGCTTTCTTT. The chain uses TRBV6-6 and TRBJ1-1, with D uncertain. The V gene lost 2 bases and the J gene lost 1 base, with 5 bases spanning the gap. Germline V gene lookup returns CDR1 MNHNY and CDR2 SVGAGI (reference sequence). The CDR3 totals 13 residues.

For this clone: Its ends do not fully match the called genes, so a read error is possible. The V gene is TRBV7-7, the J gene TRBJ1-1; TRBD1 agrees at 9 bases. CDR1 and CDR2 from the germline V gene are SSHAT and FNYEAQ (reference sequence). The CDR3 runs 13 residues. CDR3 DNA sequence: TGTGCTAGCAGTCCTATACAGGGGGCGGGAGCTTTCTTT. This gives the protein CASSPIQGAGAFF.

The rearrangement links TRBV4-1 to TRBJ2-3, with D possibly being TRBD2 (7 bases). V was shortened by 1 base and J by 3 bases, with 14 bases between the two germline ends. This CDR3 spans 16 amino acids. Per germline, CDR1 MGHRA and CDR2 YSYEKL. CDR3 DNA sequence: TGCGCCAGCAGCCAAGGAGGGGGGGCCTGGACAGATACGCAGTATTTT. This encodes CASSQGGGAWTDTQYF.

The chain couples TRBV7-9 to TRBJ2-6; no firm D call. Deletions cut 5 bases from V and 0 bases from J, with 8 bases between. Germline CDR1 reads SEHNR; CDR2 reads FQNEAQ (reference sequence). The CDR3 extends over 15 amino acids. DNA for the CDR3: TGTGCCAGCAGCCCGGACGGCTCTGGGGCCAACGTCCTGACTTTC. This encodes CASSPDGSGANVLTF.

V and J are TRBV30 and TRBJ1-2; 9 nucleotides align to TRBD1. Germline V gives CDR1 GTSNPN, CDR2 SVGIG (reference sequence). V was clipped by 3 bases and J by 8 bases; unmatched bases: 7. The CDR3 totals 13 residues. The CDR3 DNA is TGTGCCTGGAGGGAACAGGGGGCTTACGGCTACACCTTC. Its protein is CAWREQGAYGYTF.

As DNA, the CDR3 is TGTGCCAGCAGCGTAGGGAAGGGGGCGGGTGAAAAACTGTTTTTT. Its translation is CASSVGKGAGEKLFF. V usage is TRBV9 and J usage is TRBJ1-4, with 7 bases that match TRBD1. This CDR3 is built from 15 residues. Germline V gene sequence: CDR1 SGDLS, CDR2 YYNGEE. The trim removed 0 bases at V and 7 bases at J, leaving 6 bases unmatched.

J is TRBJ1-2 and V is TRBV7-6; no firm D call. The germline V and J ends were trimmed by 5 bases and 8 bases, with 24 bases remaining between them. The germline CDR1 and CDR2 sequences are SGHVS and FNYEAQ. The CDR3 is 16 residues long. CDR3 protein: CASSPTVLTPAGGYTF. The CDR3 DNA reads TGTGCCAGCAGCCCCACAGTCCTCACCCCCGCAGGAGGCTACACCTTC.

The chain couples TRBV6-5 to TRBJ2-5; D is unclear. V dropped 7 bases and J dropped 3 bases, with 12 bases sitting between them. CDR1 is MNHEY and CDR2 is SVGAGI in the germline V gene. The CDR3 spans 13 residues. The CDR3 region is CASTMDPEETQYF. CDR3 sequence (DNA): TGTGCCAGCACTATGGACCCGGAAGAGACCCAGTACTTC.

The V gene is TRBV27, the J gene TRBJ2-5; 8 nucleotides line up with TRBD2. The CDR3 contains 13 residues. Looked up from germline, CDR1 is MNHEY and CDR2 is SMNVEV (reference sequence). The V and J ends lost 6 bases and 5 bases, in that order; junction bases with no gene match: 5. CDR3 DNA sequence: TGTGCCAGCAGGTTGGGCGGGGGGGAGACCCAGTACTTC. This codes for CASRLGGGETQYF.

This chain uses TRBV2 with TRBJ1-2; maybe TRBD1 (6 bases). This CDR3 is built from 13 residues. From germline, CDR1 is SNHLY and CDR2 FYNNEI. The CDR3 nucleotides read TGTGCTGCTTTTGTCCGGAGGGGGTATGGCTACACCTTC. Amino acids: CAAFVRRGYGYTF.

V gene TRBV10-3 combines with J gene TRBJ1-1; no firm D call. V was trimmed by 7 bases and J by 2 bases, leaving 8 bases between them. Germline V lookup: CDR1 ENHRY, CDR2 SYGVKD. This CDR3 comprises 12 residues. CDR3: CAINTGNTEAFF. CDR3 in DNA: TGTGCCATCAACACGGGAAACACTGAAGCTTTCTTT.

The chain joins TRBV30 to TRBJ2-5, with TRBD2 matching 8 bases. Looked up from germline, CDR1 is GTSNPN and CDR2 is SVGIG (reference sequence). CDR3 length equals 15 residues. The ends lost 2 bases at V and 1 base at J; junction bases unmatched: 6. The CDR3 bases are TGTGCCTGGAGTATCACCGGGACTAGCCAAGAGACCCAGTACTTC. It encodes CAWSITGTSQETQYF.

The V call is TRBV7-8, the J call TRBJ1-2, with D maybe TRBD1 (5 bases). CDR1 and CDR2 from the germline V gene are SGHVS and FQNEAQ. This CDR3 spans 15 amino acids. The V gene lost 6 bases and the J gene lost 4 bases, with 18 bases spanning the gap. DNA of the CDR3: TGTGCCAGCAGGGTGAAACAGGCTGAGGGCTATGGCTACACCTTC. This sequence encodes CASRVKQAEGYGYTF.

This clone occurred once. The V call is TRBV2, the J call TRBJ1-3; D is uncertain. The CDR3 is made up of 15 amino acids. Germline-derived CDR1 and CDR2 are SNHLY and FYNNEI. The V end lost 2 bases, the J end lost 5 bases, and 13 bases lay between the germline ends. The CDR3 sequence: CASSEFKGSRNTIYF. Written as DNA, the CDR3 is TGTGCCAGCAGTGAATTCAAGGGATCGAGAAACACCATATATTTT.

The rearrangement joins TRBV5-1 to TRBJ2-5; 7 bases line up with TRBD2. CDR3 length: 17 amino acids. V was clipped by 0 bases and J by 1 base; unmatched bases: 9. Germline CDR1 SGHRS, CDR2 YFSETQ. This chain's CDR3 is CASSLAGGGPGQETQYF. In DNA form, the CDR3 reads TGCGCCAGCAGCTTGGCGGGGGGAGGGCCGGGCCAAGAGACCCAGTACTTC.

This sequence joins TRBV9 and TRBJ1-6, with a weak D call TRBD1 (5 bases). The length of the CDR3 is 14 residues. Germline-derived CDR1 and CDR2 are SGDLS and YYNGEE. V was pared by 1 base and J by 10 bases, with 12 bases between. The CDR3 DNA follows: TGTGCCAGCAGCGTATGGGAAGGGGTCTCACCCCTCCACTTT. This gives the protein CASSVWEGVSPLHF.

This clone turned up a few times. This sequence joins TRBV10-1 and TRBJ1-1; D gene uncertain. CDR3 size: 15 residues. Germline loops: CDR1 WNHNN, CDR2 SYGVQD (reference sequence). Trimming took 3 bases from V and 0 from J, leaving 11 bases between them. Here the CDR3 DNA reads TGCGCCAGCAGTGATGGGGAACTAATGAACACTGAAGCTTTCTTT. Translation gives CASSDGELMNTEAFF.

The chain joins TRBV6-1 to TRBJ2-1, with unresolved D. From germline, CDR1 is MNHNS and CDR2 SASEGT. Trimming took 4 bases from V and 2 from J, leaving 15 bases between them. This CDR3 spans 16 amino acids. The CDR3 coding sequence is TGTGCCAGCAGTGCGGGTGCGGAACGCCCCTACAATGAGCAGTTCTTC. Protein product: CASSAGAERPYNEQFF.

J is TRBJ2-1 and V is TRBV6-1, with D possibly called TRBD1 or TRBD2 (5 bases each). In germline, CDR1 is MNHNS, CDR2 SASEGT. Trimming pared 0 bases from V and 4 bases from J, leaving 13 bases between. The CDR3 runs 16 residues. This CDR3 reads CASSEAKGTSYNEQFF. The DNA of the CDR3 is TGTGCCAGCAGTGAAGCGAAAGGGACGAGTTACAATGAGCAGTTCTTC.

Only a few counts were recorded for this clone. The rearrangement links TRBV6-5 to TRBJ2-7, with TRBD1 matching over 9 bases. The germline V gene has CDR1 MNHEY and CDR2 SVGAGI. This CDR3 is 15 amino acids long. The trim removed 2 bases at V and 3 bases at J, leaving 5 bases unmatched. This chain's CDR3 is CASSYGTGIIYEQYF. CDR3 coding DNA: TGTGCCAGCAGTTACGGGACAGGGATCATCTACGAGCAGTACTTC.

This clone was seen only a few times. V usage is TRBV6-6 and J usage is TRBJ1-5, with D perhaps TRBD1 (6 bases). This CDR3 region has 15 residues. Germline V CDR1 and CDR2: MNHNY, SVGAGI (reference sequence). Trimming took 7 bases from V and 9 from J, leaving 22 bases between them. CDR3 amino acids: CASTSQGGAGGPQHF. Here the CDR3 DNA reads TGTGCCAGCACCTCCCAAGGGGGAGCAGGTGGGCCCCAGCATTTT.

The gene calls are TRBV30 and TRBJ2-3; no firm D call. CDR3 size: 13 residues. The germline gives CDR1 GTSNPN, CDR2 SVGIG (reference sequence). The ends were cut back, 4 bases at V and 0 bases at J, with 8 bases in the middle. The CDR3, as DNA: TGTGCCTGGACCAAGTTTAGCACAGATACGCAGTATTTT. Translated, it gives CAWTKFSTDTQYF.

This clone was counted a few times. The chain has TRBV11-2 and TRBJ1-6, with 7 bases identical to TRBD1. J lost 6 bases, V lost 6 bases, and 14 bases had no gene match. The length of the CDR3 is 17 residues. Germline CDR1 and CDR2: SGHAT and FQNNGV. CDR3 bases: TGTGCCAGCAGTCGCCCTGACAGGGCGAGGATTAATTCACCCCTCCACTTT. It specifies CASSRPDRARINSPLHF.